One sample yielded the 28 T cell receptor beta chains listed below, sequenced in a study of cytomegalovirus exposure and HLA in healthy donors. Researchers ran the PCR with 60 Vbeta and 13 Jbeta primers. Here immunoSEQ multiplex PCR was the method, and the copy in TCRdb shows in-frame clones only, minus some. This sample has around 130,000 clones; about four fifths occur once, and the top ten carry over 3%. Sequencing input: PBMCs. The receptor set was obtained from a woman aged 35 to 49 in good health and CMV-seronegative.

J is TRBJ2-5 and V is TRBV15; 8 positions match TRBD2. V trimming: 4 bases; J trimming: 1 base; junction bases outside the gene matches: 2. Germline V CDR1 and CDR2: LNHNV, YYDKDF (reference sequence). The CDR3 loop spans 14 amino acids. The CDR3 loop reads CATSTGGLQETQYF. CDR3 nucleotides: TGTGCCACCAGCACGGGGGGGCTCCAAGAGACCCAGTACTTC. Combining the CDR3 with reference TRBV15 and TRBJ2-5 gives the whole variable domain DAMVIQNPRYQVTQFGKPVTLSCSQTLNHNVMYWYQQKSSQAPKLLFHYYDKDFNNEADTPDNFQSRRPNTSFCFLDIRSPGLGDTAMYLCATSTGGLQETQYFGPGTRLLVL.

V gene TRBV2 combines with J gene TRBJ1-6; perhaps TRBD1 as D (5 bases). This CDR3 is built from 14 residues. Germline lookup yields CDR1 SNHLY and CDR2 FYNNEI. V lost 5 bases and J lost 9, with 14 bases in between. The DNA for the CDR3 is TGTGCCAGCAGTTTGACAGACCTCGGTTCACCCCTCCACTTT. The encoded protein is CASSLTDLGSPLHF.

The chain carries TRBV28 and TRBJ2-3, with 15 bases fitting TRBD2. The CDR3 runs to 16 residues. V lost 5 bases to trimming and J lost 4 bases; unmatched junction nucleotides: 4. The germline V gene has CDR1 MDHEN and CDR2 SYDVKM. CDR3 sequence reads: CASSPRTSGRADTQYF. DNA of the CDR3: TGTGCCAGCAGTCCGAGGACTAGCGGGAGGGCAGATACGCAGTATTTT.

This clone was seen only once. V is TRBV9 and J is TRBJ1-6; D possibly corresponds to TRBD1 (5 bases). Trimming removed 2 bases from V and 8 bases from J, with 11 bases in between. The CDR3 runs 14 residues. Germline V gene lookup returns CDR1 SGDLS and CDR2 YYNGEE. CDR3 bases: TGTGCCAGCAGCGTCAGAGGGGAGGATTCACCCCTCCACTTT. It is translated as CASSVRGEDSPLHF.

The rearrangement links TRBV7-8 to TRBJ2-7, with D possibly TRBD1 on 7 matching bases. V was clipped by 3 bases and J by 4 bases, with 19 bases between them. The V gene's germline CDR1 is SGHVS and CDR2 FQNEAQ. The CDR3 is 16 residues long. The CDR3 sequence is CASSLLTQGGSYEQYF. CDR3 in DNA: TGTGCCAGCAGCTTGTTGACTCAGGGGGGATCGTACGAGCAGTACTTC.

V and J are TRBV7-9 and TRBJ2-5, with a tentative D call TRBD1 (6 bases). From germline, CDR1 is SEHNR and CDR2 FQNEAQ (reference sequence). CDR3 length: 14 residues. V lost 5 bases to trimming and J lost 2 bases, with 12 bases between them. The CDR3 reads CASSRRTEQETQYF. Here the CDR3 DNA reads TGTGCCAGCAGCCGCCGGACAGAGCAAGAGACCCAGTACTTC. Combining the CDR3 with reference TRBV7-9 and TRBJ2-5 gives the whole variable domain DTGVSQNPRHKITKRGQNVTFRCDPISEHNRLYWYRQTLGQGPEFLTYFQNEAQLEKSRLLSDRFSAERPKGSFSTLEIQRTEQGDSAMYLCASSRRTEQETQYFGPGTRLLVL.

The genes are TRBV15 and TRBJ2-7; D is perhaps TRBD2 (6 bases). Trimming pared 4 bases from V and 3 bases from J, leaving 10 bases between. In germline, CDR1 is LNHNV, CDR2 YYDKDF (reference sequence). The CDR3 length is 13 residues. CDR3 nucleotide sequence: TGTGCCACCAGCACTGGGCGGGGCTACGAGCAGTACTTC. The encoded protein is CATSTGRGYEQYF.

This clone was counted only a few times. The J gene is TRBJ1-2, the V gene TRBV10-3, with 10 bases aligning to TRBD1. V lost 3 bases to trimming and J lost 7 bases; unmatched junction nucleotides: 14. Germline V CDR1 and CDR2: ENHRY, SYGVKD. The CDR3 contains 17 residues. The chain's CDR3 is CAISEFGTGVSRSGYTF. Written as DNA, the CDR3 is TGTGCCATCAGTGAATTCGGGACAGGGGTCTCTAGGAGTGGCTACACCTTC.

This clone showed up just a few times. The gene calls are TRBV6-1 and TRBJ2-2; perhaps TRBD1 as D (5 bases). V lost 1 base to trimming and J lost 3 bases, with 6 bases between them. This CDR3 spans 14 amino acids. Germline values: CDR1 MNHNS, CDR2 SASEGT. For the CDR3, the DNA is TGTGCCAGCAGTGAAGGACAGTACACCGGGGAGCTGTTTTTT. The encoded protein is CASSEGQYTGELFF.

This clone was detected only a few times. The genes are TRBV27 and TRBJ1-1, with D perhaps matching TRBD1 (6 bases). V lost 8 bases and J lost 1, with 14 bases in between. Germline V gene data show CDR1 as MNHEY and CDR2 as SMNVEV (reference sequence). The CDR3 runs 14 residues. Here the CDR3 reads CASASIRGNTEAFF. CDR3 nucleotide sequence: TGTGCCAGCGCTAGCATCAGGGGGAACACTGAAGCTTTCTTT.

The rearrangement uses TRBV14 and TRBJ2-2; D is ambiguous. The CDR3 covers 14 residues. V was pared by 0 bases and J by 8 bases, with 10 bases between. Germline CDR1 reads SGHDN; CDR2 reads FVKESK. The CDR3 sequence is CASSQDLVRGELFF. In DNA, the CDR3 is TGTGCCAGCAGCCAAGACTTGGTCAGGGGGGAGCTGTTTTTT.

The J gene is TRBJ2-7, the V gene TRBV4-1, with no clear D. Trimming took off 8 bases at V and 1 base at J, with 15 bases between the two ends. Per germline, CDR1 MGHRA and CDR2 YSYEKL. The CDR3 length is 14 residues. In DNA, the CDR3 is TGCGCCAGCGGCGATGCCTTCGGGTCCTACGAGCAGTACTTC. Residues: CASGDAFGSYEQYF.

V gene TRBV2 combines with J gene TRBJ1-4; D might be TRBD1 (5 bases). CDR1 is SNHLY and CDR2 is FYNNEI in the germline V gene. The CDR3 contains 14 residues. Trimming stripped 6 bases from V and 4 bases from J, with 12 bases between. As DNA, the CDR3 is TGTGCCAGCAGAAGAAGACAGCTTAATGAAAAACTGTTTTTT. This codes for CASRRRQLNEKLFF. The whole variable domain, remainder taken from reference TRBV2 and TRBJ1-4, is EPEVTQTPSHQVTQMGQEVILRCVPISNHLYFYWYRQILGQKVEFLVSFYNNEISEKSEIFDDQFSVERPDGSNFTLKIRSTKLEDSAMYFCASRRRQLNEKLFFGSGTQLSVL.

The chain combines TRBV6-1 with TRBJ2-3, with 7 bases aligning to TRBD1. Germline V CDR1 and CDR2: MNHNS, SASEGT. With V trimmed by 6 bases and J by 3 bases, 6 bases remained unmatched. This CDR3 has 14 amino acids. CDR3 coding DNA: TGTGCCAGCAGAACCCGACAGGGAACAGATACGCAGTATTTT. It yields the protein CASRTRQGTDTQYF.

The rearrangement joins TRBV11-1 to TRBJ2-5; D unresolved. The CDR3 runs to 14 residues. Trimming pared 5 bases from V and 1 base from J, leaving 11 bases between. Germline V gene data show CDR1 as SGHAT and CDR2 as FQDESV (reference sequence). The CDR3 is CASSVGSSQETQYF. The CDR3 nucleotides are TGTGCCAGCAGCGTCGGGTCCTCCCAAGAGACCCAGTACTTC.

CDR3 residues: CASRGSYEQYF. The DNA of the CDR3 is TGTGCCAGTCGCGGGAGCTACGAGCAGTACTTC. The chain has TRBV19 and TRBJ2-7, with 7 bases lining up with TRBD2. This CDR3 spans 11 amino acids. V gave up 8 bases and J gave up 3 bases; unmatched junction bases: 1. Germline lookup yields CDR1 LNHDA and CDR2 SQIVND (reference sequence).

The rearrangement links TRBV5-1 to TRBJ2-7, with 8 bases that match TRBD1. V was pared by 5 bases and J by 6 bases, with 7 bases of the junction left unmatched. CDR1 and CDR2 (germline): SGHRS, YFSETQ. This CDR3 spans 13 amino acids. As DNA, the CDR3 is TGCGCCAGCAGACCCGGGACAGGAGGCGAGCAGTACTTC. This translates into CASRPGTGGEQYF.

CDR3 in DNA: TGTGCCAGCAGCAACATCCACAGGGCCAGCTCCTACGAGCAGTACTTC. Translation: CASSNIHRASSYEQYF. V is TRBV28 and J is TRBJ2-7, with D possibly being TRBD1 (6 bases). The CDR3 is 16 amino acids. In germline, CDR1 is MDHEN, CDR2 SYDVKM. V was trimmed by 6 bases and J by 0 bases, leaving 18 bases between them.

The V call is TRBV5-4, the J call TRBJ1-2; 8 bases are a match to TRBD1. From germline, CDR1 is SGHNT and CDR2 YYREEE (reference sequence). This CDR3 is built from 15 residues. Trimming took 3 bases from V and 8 from J; bases not matched to a gene: 12. The CDR3 DNA sequence: TGTGCCAGCAGCTCTCGAAATACAGGGGGATGGGGCTACACCTTC. Amino acid sequence: CASSSRNTGGWGYTF.

The chain couples TRBV18 to TRBJ2-1; possible D gene TRBD2, 6 bases. The germline CDR1 and CDR2 sequences are KGHSH and LQKENI. Trimming took off 3 bases at V and 6 bases at J, with 18 bases between the two ends. The CDR3 is 16 amino acids. The CDR3 protein is CASSPGSTSWGNEQFF. DNA of the CDR3: TGTGCCAGCTCACCTGGATCGACTAGTTGGGGCAATGAGCAGTTCTTC.

The rearrangement joins TRBV9 to TRBJ2-5, with 10 bases matching TRBD2. The J segment lost 7 bases and the V segment lost 4 bases, leaving 4 bases of the junction unmatched. The CDR3 is 13 residues long. Germline CDR1 reads SGDLS; CDR2 reads YYNGEE. The CDR3 spells CASSTSGAGTQYF. The CDR3 DNA follows: TGTGCCAGCAGCACTAGCGGGGCGGGGACCCAGTACTTC.

This chain links TRBV19 with TRBJ1-5, with 7 bases identical to TRBD1. This CDR3 contains 14 residues. Germline CDR1 reads LNHDA; CDR2 reads SQIVND (reference sequence). V shed 8 bases and J 0 bases; nucleotides not matched to a gene: 4. The CDR3: CASWTGYSNQPQHF. The DNA of the CDR3 is TGTGCCAGTTGGACAGGATATAGCAATCAGCCCCAGCATTTT.

The sample holds a few counts of this clone. V gene TRBV15 combines with J gene TRBJ2-1; 11 bases map to TRBD2. There are 16 residues in the CDR3. Trimming cost V 1 base and J 5 bases; bases outside gene matches: 4. The germline V gene encodes CDR1 LNHNV and CDR2 YYDKDF (reference sequence). In DNA form, the CDR3 reads TGTGCCACCAGCAGAGGCAGGACTAGCGGGCACAATGAGCAGTTCTTC. This codes for CATSRGRTSGHNEQFF. Supplemented by reference TRBV15 and TRBJ2-1, the full variable domain reads DAMVIQNPRYQVTQFGKPVTLSCSQTLNHNVMYWYQQKSSQAPKLLFHYYDKDFNNEADTPDNFQSRRPNTSFCFLDIRSPGLGDTAMYLCATSRGRTSGHNEQFFGPGTRLTVL.

The chain recombines TRBV7-2 with TRBJ2-3, with a tentative D call TRBD2 (5 bases). V gave up 1 base and J gave up 2 bases, with 13 bases separating them. Germline V gene lookup returns CDR1 SGHTA and CDR2 FQGNSA. The CDR3 has 16 amino acids. The CDR3 nucleotides read TGTGCCAGCAGCTTAGGCCCGGGATCCTTCACAGATACGCAGTATTTT. Residues: CASSLGPGSFTDTQYF.

V gene TRBV7-2 combines with J gene TRBJ2-3, with unresolved D. There are 14 residues in the CDR3. The V end lost 5 bases, the J end lost 3 bases, and 12 bases lay between the germline ends. Germline V gene lookup returns CDR1 SGHTA and CDR2 FQGNSA. The CDR3 DNA sequence: TGTGCCAGCAGCAGAGGCATAAGGACAGATACGCAGTATTTT. It codes for CASSRGIRTDTQYF.

The V gene is TRBV27, the J gene TRBJ2-2, with a possible D match to TRBD2 (7 bases). The CDR3 covers 16 residues. Germline V gene data show CDR1 as MNHEY and CDR2 as SMNVEV (reference sequence). The germline V and J ends were trimmed by 5 bases and 1 base, with 14 bases remaining between them. The CDR3 here is CASSLVGGRNTGELFF. The CDR3 coding sequence is TGTGCCAGCAGTCTCGTCGGGGGGCGGAACACCGGGGAGCTGTTTTTT.

The V and J genes are TRBV25-1 and TRBJ2-1; D is possibly TRBD2 (5 bases). V was clipped by 2 bases and J by 5 bases, with 16 bases between them. CDR3 length: 16 residues. Germline-derived CDR1 and CDR2 are MGHDK and SYGVNS. CDR3 DNA: TGTGCCAGCAGTGAACCCCGACTACCGGACCACAATGAGCAGTTCTTC. Amino acid sequence: CASSEPRLPDHNEQFF.

The rearrangement links TRBV7-2 to TRBJ2-1; D uncertain. Germline V gene data show CDR1 as SGHTA and CDR2 as FQGNSA. Trimming took off 2 bases at V and 7 bases at J, with 9 bases between the two ends. The CDR3 totals 13 residues. CDR3 loop: CASSLSVGNEQFF. CDR3 coding DNA: TGTGCCAGCAGCTTATCAGTCGGGAATGAGCAGTTCTTC.